This record looks at one T cell receptor beta chain sequence and its context. Its specificity is unknown. A much larger clonotype is one base distant, so this may be a read error. Patients aged 18 to 65 had newly diagnosed hyperthyroidism of under 2 months' duration. It was uncontrolled infection, other autoimmune disease, pregnancy or lactation that excluded patients. TCR beta CDR3 regions were amplified from RNA transcripts. HTBI primers were used for first-round RT-PCR of the TCR CDR3. Each CDR3 protein is one row after TCRdb ran MiXCR on the multiplex PCR reads. The sample yields hundreds of thousands of distinct CDR3 sequences, roughly a sixth seen once. This sample was included in a study of T cells in Graves' hyperthyroidism and ophthalmopathy. About the research overall: Peripheral blood draws took place at initial diagnosis, ahead of any treatment.

CDR3 length equals 13 residues. V shed 3 bases and J shed 6 bases, with 11 bases lying between them. From germline, CDR1 is MDHEN and CDR2 SYDVKM. General observations from the study: Most thyroid clonotypes expanded above 0.001 appeared in blood too.

The chain couples TRBV28 to TRBJ1-1, with D possibly TRBD1 on 6 matching bases. This TCR was recovered from a woman in her forties or fifties with Graves' hyperthyroidism that later progressed to Graves' ophthalmopathy. Input material: blood. The CDR3, as DNA: TGTGCCAGCAGTTTTATGGACAGCCCTGAAGCTTTCTTT. Encoded protein: CASSFMDSPEAFF. The whole variable domain, remainder taken from reference TRBV28 and TRBJ1-1, is DVKVTQSSRYLVKRTGEKVFLECVQDMDHENMFWYRQDPGLGLRLIYFSYDVKMKEKGDIPEGYSVSREKKERFSLILESASTNQTSMYLCASSFMDSPEAFFGQGTRLTVV.